Included here is one T cell receptor (beta chain) sequence, with context. The data are from a study of Ad26.COV2.S vaccination and SARS-CoV-2 variants. Assay used: immunoSEQ multiplex PCR; TCRdb lists only in-frame clones, some missing. Of about 410,000 clones listed, about 89% were seen once; the top ten hold around 1.9%. The CDR3 contains 16 residues. Treatment denoted: 15 to 20 received Ad26.COV2.S at low or high dose, single or two shots; roughly 5 received placebo; per-sample allocation not given. The samples date from day 63 after the first vaccine or placebo injection. This specimen was peripheral blood, taken in a trial of Ad26.COV2.S vaccine versus placebo. The chain employs TRBV21-1 and TRBJ2-7. TRBV21-1 is listed as a pseudogene. The sequence came from a person between 18 and 65 years old who received the Ad26.COV2.S COVID-19 vaccine or a placebo. Here the CDR3 reads CASSKIIGQFHNEQYF. The CDR3 DNA reads as TGTGCCAGCAGCAAAATCATCGGTCAGTTCCACAACGAGCAGTACTTC.